Detailed here is one T cell receptor (beta chain). The antigen is not known. Naivety in CD8+ T cells corresponded to a CD45RO-CCR7+CD27+CD95- phenotype. Via 5' RACE with UMI labels, TRB cDNA libraries were prepared. No DNA is given; TCRdb re-called the 5' RACE reads and lists each CDR3 protein once. The table lists about 5,200 distinct CDR3 sequences, with roughly 2.5% in the top ten. The sample comes from a study of CXCR3-negative and CXCR3-positive naive CD8 T cells. Findings and caveats of the study: Fresh PBMCs served for most assays, and CXCR3 expression fell partially after cryopreservation. Diversity in memory CD8+ cells fell much lower than the comparably high levels seen in both naive subsets. In CXCR3-positive naive cells, the TRB CDR3s were more hydrophobic than in CXCR3-negative naive cells.

The CDR3 spans 18 residues. The rearrangement uses TRBV21-1 and TRBJ1-1. TRBV21-1 is classified as a pseudogene. Sequenced sample: naive CXCR3- CD8+ T cells from blood. The subset is: CD45RO-CCR7+CD27+CD95- naive CD8+ T cells lacking CXCR3 (TNR3-). The receptor's source is a human donor in good health. Some clones in this sample may be carry-over from other donors' samples. The CDR3 sequence is CASSKITALGAKNTEAFF.